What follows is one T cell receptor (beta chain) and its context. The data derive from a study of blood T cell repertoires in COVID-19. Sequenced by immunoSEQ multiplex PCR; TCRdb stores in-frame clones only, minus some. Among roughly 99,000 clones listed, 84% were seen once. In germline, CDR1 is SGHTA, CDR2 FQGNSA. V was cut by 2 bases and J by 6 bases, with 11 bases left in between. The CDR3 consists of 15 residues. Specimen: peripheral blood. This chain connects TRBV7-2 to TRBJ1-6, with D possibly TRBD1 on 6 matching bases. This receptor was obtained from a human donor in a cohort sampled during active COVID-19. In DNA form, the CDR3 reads TGTGCCAGCAGCTTACGGGGGGCGCGTAATTCACCCCTCCACTTT. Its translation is CASSLRGARNSPLHF.